This T cell receptor (beta chain) was captured in a study of OX40 agonist ivuxolimab in advanced cancers. Study details: With ivuxolimab, an agonistic anti-OX40 (CD134) antibody, patients were treated. A mean age of about 56 years, range about 20 to 79, was recorded, and roughly 80% were male.

In the case of this clone: Its target is unknown.

This table comes from immunoSEQ multiplex PCR, and its TCRdb copy is limited to in-frame clones, with some not included. Found here are tens of thousands of clones, roughly nine tenths of them singletons; the top ten hold over 3%. Overall study findings and caveats: On average, CD8+ T cells showed a greater number of expanded clones than CD4+. Researchers did not determine the expanded peripheral T cells' antigen specificity.

CDR1 is SGHRS and CDR2 is YFSETQ in the germline V gene. This CDR3 comprises 14 residues. With V trimmed by 4 bases and J by 7 bases, 5 bases remained unmatched. The material was CD4+ or CD8+ T cells sorted from blood, obtained in a trial of the OX40 agonist ivuxolimab. This clonotype was sampled from an adult with an advanced solid tumor such as melanoma, head and neck, liver or kidney cancer. This chain connects TRBV5-1 to TRBJ1-5; the match to TRBD1 covers 10 bases. CDR3 nucleotide sequence: TGCGCCAGCAGCCCCGGGACAGGGGAACAGCCCCAGCATTTT. Protein sequence: CASSPGTGEQPQHF.